These 12 T cell receptor beta chains came from one sample sequenced in a study of siplizumab effects on memory and regulatory T cells. The assay was immunoSEQ multiplex PCR, and TCRdb's table has in-frame clones only and misses some. There are some 90,000 clones in the sample; around 89% occur only once, and 15% lies in the top ten. The sequenced sample consisted of CD4+ T cells sorted from blood. The source of these receptors is a human donor in good health.

The DNA of the CDR3 is TGTGCCAGCAGCTTAGCGGGCAGCACCTACAATGAGCAGTTCTTC. Amino acid sequence: CASSLAGSTYNEQFF. The chain is built from TRBV7-6 and TRBJ2-1, with D uncertain. Trimming removed 0 bases from V and 2 bases from J, with 8 bases in between. This CDR3 spans 15 amino acids. The germline V gene has CDR1 SGHVS and CDR2 FNYEAQ. Full variable domain (missing parts from reference TRBV7-6 and TRBJ2-1): GAGVSQSPRYKVTKRGQDVALRCDPISGHVSLYWYRQALGQGPEFLTYFNYEAQQDKSGLPNDRFSAERPEGSISTLTIQRTEQRDSAMYRCASSLAGSTYNEQFFGPGTRLTVL.

This chain links TRBV7-3 with TRBJ2-1; D may be TRBD1 (5 bases). V gave up 5 bases and J gave up 5 bases, with 13 bases separating them. Germline values: CDR1 SGHTA, CDR2 FQGTGA. This CDR3 has 14 amino acids. CDR3 loop: CASSQTTEHNEQFF. The CDR3 region has the DNA TGTGCCAGCAGCCAAACGACAGAACACAATGAGCAGTTCTTC.

The chain uses TRBV30 and TRBJ2-5; 7 bases map to TRBD1. Trimming at V came to 5 bases and at J to 4 bases, leaving 4 bases not matched to a gene. This CDR3 spans 12 amino acids. Germline CDR1 and CDR2: GTSNPN and SVGIG (reference sequence). The CDR3 loop is CAWSNRGETQYF. CDR3 sequence (DNA): TGTGCCTGGTCTAACAGGGGAGAGACCCAGTACTTC.

The chain employs TRBV30 and TRBJ2-4, with 9 bases fitting TRBD1. CDR3 length equals 13 residues. With 5 bases clipped from V and 8 bases from J, the junction kept 7 bases outside the gene matches. Germline CDR1 GTSNPN, CDR2 SVGIG (reference sequence). CDR3 bases: TGTGCCTGGGGGCAGACAGGGGGATACATTCAGTACTTC. It yields the protein CAWGQTGGYIQYF. Drawing the rest from reference TRBV30 and TRBJ2-4, the complete variable domain is SQTIHQWPATLVQPVGSPLSLECTVEGTSNPNLYWYRQAAGRGLQLLFYSVGIGQISSEVPQNLSASRPQDRQFILSSKKLLLSDSGFYLCAWGQTGGYIQYFGAGTRLSVL.

This chain connects TRBV5-4 to TRBJ1-1; D is perhaps TRBD1 (6 bases). V lost 4 bases and J 1 base, leaving 11 bases between the germline ends. This CDR3 is built from 14 residues. Per the germline V gene, CDR1 is SGHNT and CDR2 is YYREEE (reference sequence). The CDR3 bases are TGTGCCAGCAGCCCGACAGGATCGAACACTGAAGCTTTCTTT. Its translation: CASSPTGSNTEAFF. Looking up the rest from reference TRBV5-4 and TRBJ1-1 gives the full variable domain: ETGVTQSPTHLIKTRGQQVTLRCSSQSGHNTVSWYQQALGQGPQFIFQYYREEENGRGNFPPRFSGLQFPNYSSELNVNALELDDSALYLCASSPTGSNTEAFFGQGTRLTVV.

The chain joins TRBV7-2 to TRBJ2-3; TRBD2 aligns across 12 bases. The germline V gene encodes CDR1 SGHTA and CDR2 FQGNSA. The CDR3 extends over 17 amino acids. The V segment lost 1 base and the J segment 0 bases; nucleotides outside the gene matches: 2. The DNA of the CDR3 is TGTGCCAGCAGCTTAGTTGGGACTAGCGGGAGCACAGATACGCAGTATTTT. It encodes CASSLVGTSGSTDTQYF.

CDR3 sequence reads: CASSPRWGNYEQYF. The CDR3 nucleotides are TGTGCCAGCAGTCCCCGGTGGGGCAACTACGAGCAGTACTTC. The gene calls are TRBV27 and TRBJ2-7, with a weak D call TRBD1 (5 bases). CDR1 MNHEY and CDR2 SMNVEV come from the germline V gene (reference sequence). The CDR3 is made up of 14 amino acids. V was cut by 5 bases and J by 3 bases, with 14 bases left in between.

The chain recombines TRBV5-1 with TRBJ1-5, with 7 bases fitting TRBD1. In germline, CDR1 is SGHRS, CDR2 YFSETQ. The CDR3 length is 15 residues. The J segment lost 5 bases and the V segment lost 4 bases, leaving 9 bases of the junction unmatched. The CDR3 sequence: CASSPGQSDYQPQHF. The CDR3 DNA follows: TGCGCCAGCAGCCCGGGACAGAGCGATTATCAGCCCCAGCATTTT. Looking up the rest from reference TRBV5-1 and TRBJ1-5 gives the full variable domain: KAGVTQTPRYLIKTRGQQVTLSCSPISGHRSVSWYQQTPGQGLQFLFEYFSETQRNKGNFPGRFSGRQFSNSRSEMNVSTLELGDSALYLCASSPGQSDYQPQHFGDGTRLSIL.

The chain joins TRBV6-5 to TRBJ2-1; a possible D gene is TRBD1 (6 bases). Looked up from germline, CDR1 is MNHEY and CDR2 is SVGAGI. Trimming stripped 5 bases from V and 5 bases from J, with 16 bases between. This CDR3 comprises 15 residues. CDR3 sequence (DNA): TGTGCCAGCAGTCGAGACAGGAGGAGAGACAATGAGCAGTTCTTC. Translation: CASSRDRRRDNEQFF.

This clone has more than one count but fewer than ten. CDR3 nucleotide sequence: TGTGCCAGCTCTAGAGGTACAGTTCGCAATGAGCAGTTCTTC. It translates to CASSRGTVRNEQFF. V and J are TRBV6-1 and TRBJ2-1; D is unresolved. Deletions cut 8 bases from V and 6 bases from J, with 17 bases between. The V gene's germline CDR1 is MNHNS and CDR2 SASEGT. The CDR3 is 14 residues long.

In nucleotides, the CDR3 is TGTGCCAGCAGCGGAAGGACAGGTGCCTACAATGAGCAGTTCTTC. Its translation is CASSGRTGAYNEQFF. This sequence joins TRBV9 and TRBJ2-1, with TRBD1 matching 7 bases. Germline values: CDR1 SGDLS, CDR2 YYNGEE. CDR3 length equals 15 residues. V was clipped by 3 bases and J by 2 bases; unmatched bases: 5.

This clone was seen a handful of times. The chain is built from TRBV25-1 and TRBJ1-2; D remains unclear. V dropped 3 bases and J dropped 3 bases, with 8 bases sitting between them. Germline CDR1 and CDR2: MGHDK and SYGVNS. The CDR3 runs 13 residues. The DNA of the CDR3 is TGTGCCAGCAGTGATCCATCCCACTATGGCTACACCTTC. This sequence encodes CASSDPSHYGYTF.